These T cell receptor beta chains were read from a single sample in a study of T cells in narcolepsy. Repertoires were generated with immunoSEQ multiplex PCR, while TCRdb's copy carries only in-frame clones and drops some. This table has about 33,000 clones, 90% appearing once. Sample: CD45RA- memory CD4+ T cells from PBMCs. All receptors come from a human donor with narcolepsy. The CDR3 runs from the conserved cysteine through the conserved F or W. A D gene is named only where the DNA matches it firmly. The size of a clone is reported for some rows only, either as once, few or many, or as a class for expanded clones.

J gene: TRBJ2-3
V gene: TRBV6-1
D gene: .
clone size: .
CDR3 protein: CASVQRSTDTQYF
CDR3 DNA: TGTGCCAGTGTCCAGAGAAGCACAGATACGCAGTATTTT

J gene: TRBJ2-5
V gene: TRBV7-3
D gene: .
clone size: .
CDR3 protein: CASSPSPGAPETQYF
CDR3 DNA: TGTGCCAGCAGCCCGAGCCCCGGGGCCCCGGAGACCCAGTACTTC

J gene: TRBJ1-3
V gene: TRBV27
D gene: .
clone size: .
CDR3 protein: CASSPAGTHLGNTIYF
CDR3 DNA: TGTGCCAGCAGTCCCGCCGGGACCCACTTAGGAAACACCATATATTTT

J gene: TRBJ2-1
V gene: TRBV4-1
D gene: TRBD2
clone size: .
CDR3 protein: CASSHIGLAGSRSYNEQFF
CDR3 DNA: TGCGCCAGCAGCCACATCGGACTAGCGGGGTCCCGGTCCTACAATGAGCAGTTCTTC

J gene: TRBJ1-2
V gene: TRBV6-1
D gene: .
clone size: .
CDR3 protein: CASSEYQGKNYGYTF
CDR3 DNA: TGTGCCAGCAGTGAGTATCAGGGAAAGAACTATGGCTACACCTTC

J gene: TRBJ1-6
V gene: TRBV15
D gene: .
clone size: .
CDR3 protein: CATSRDTGITPLHF
CDR3 DNA: TGTGCCACCAGCAGAGACACAGGGATTACACCCCTCCACTTT

J gene: TRBJ1-2
V gene: TRBV6-5
D gene: TRBD1
clone size: .
CDR3 protein: CASRTGGHGYTF
CDR3 DNA: TGTGCCAGCAGGACAGGGGGCCATGGCTACACCTTC

J gene: TRBJ1-2
V gene: TRBV19
D gene: .
clone size: .
CDR3 protein: CASSSIGQFGYTF
CDR3 DNA: TGTGCCAGTAGTTCAATCGGACAATTTGGCTACACCTTC

J gene: TRBJ1-4
V gene: TRBV28
D gene: TRBD1
clone size: .
CDR3 protein: CAGRGQGHEKLFF
CDR3 DNA: TGTGCCGGTAGGGGACAGGGTCATGAAAAACTGTTTTTT

J gene: TRBJ1-1
V gene: TRBV19
D gene: .
clone size: .
CDR3 protein: CASSELQGLNTEAFF
CDR3 DNA: TGTGCCAGTAGTGAACTCCAGGGCCTGAACACTGAAGCTTTCTTT

J gene: TRBJ1-4
V gene: TRBV2
D gene: TRBD1
clone size: .
CDR3 protein: CASRLDRDGEKLFF
CDR3 DNA: TGTGCCAGCAGATTGGACAGGGACGGTGAAAAACTGTTTTTT

J gene: TRBJ2-7
V gene: TRBV11-1
D gene: TRBD1
clone size: .
CDR3 protein: CASSSLYRGEQYF
CDR3 DNA: TGTGCCAGCAGCTCCCTTTACAGGGGTGAGCAGTACTTC

J gene: TRBJ1-2
V gene: TRBV28
D gene: .
clone size: few
CDR3 protein: CASGQDHYGYTF
CDR3 DNA: TGTGCCAGCGGTCAGGATCACTATGGCTACACCTTC

J gene: TRBJ1-1
V gene: TRBV6-1
D gene: .
clone size: .
CDR3 protein: CASSETAANTEAFF
CDR3 DNA: TGTGCCAGCAGTGAAACGGCAGCTAACACTGAAGCTTTCTTT

J gene: TRBJ1-1
V gene: TRBV14
D gene: TRBD1
clone size: once
CDR3 protein: CASSLRTGLATEAFF
CDR3 DNA: TGTGCCAGCAGCCTTCGGACAGGGTTAGCAACTGAAGCTTTCTTT

J gene: TRBJ1-3
V gene: TRBV29-1
D gene: .
clone size: .
CDR3 protein: CSVRVSGNTIYF
CDR3 DNA: TGCAGCGTTAGGGTCTCTGGAAACACCATATATTTT

J gene: TRBJ2-1
V gene: TRBV28
D gene: .
clone size: .
CDR3 protein: CASNSPTGTYNEQFF
CDR3 DNA: TGTGCCAGCAACTCTCCTACTGGAACTTACAATGAGCAGTTCTTC

J gene: TRBJ2-7
V gene: TRBV6-5
D gene: .
clone size: .
CDR3 protein: CASRGGLLIGYEQYF
CDR3 DNA: TGTGCCAGCAGGGGGGGGCTCCTAATAGGGTACGAGCAGTACTTC

J gene: TRBJ2-2
V gene: TRBV5-4
D gene: .
clone size: .
CDR3 protein: CASSLAQAANTGELFF
CDR3 DNA: TGTGCCAGCAGCTTGGCGCAGGCAGCGAACACCGGGGAGCTGTTTTTT

J gene: TRBJ2-7
V gene: TRBV13
D gene: .
clone size: .
CDR3 protein: CASSPPGIFSSYEQYF
CDR3 DNA: TGTGCCAGCAGCCCCCCCGGGATTTTTAGCTCCTACGAGCAGTACTTC

J gene: TRBJ2-3
V gene: TRBV20-1
D gene: .
clone size: once
CDR3 protein: CSAILGDTQYF
CDR3 DNA: TGCAGTGCTATCCTTGGTGATACGCAGTATTTT

J gene: TRBJ1-4
V gene: TRBV19
D gene: .
clone size: .
CDR3 protein: CASLQGGYNEKLFF
CDR3 DNA: TGTGCCAGCCTCCAAGGGGGATATAATGAAAAACTGTTTTTT

J gene: TRBJ1-5
V gene: TRBV7-8
D gene: .
clone size: .
CDR3 protein: CASSPGRTSNQPQHF
CDR3 DNA: TGTGCCAGCAGCCCCGGCCGCACAAGCAATCAGCCCCAGCATTTT

J gene: TRBJ1-2
V gene: TRBV4-1
D gene: .
clone size: once
CDR3 protein: CASTREGAGGYTF
CDR3 DNA: TGTGCCAGCACCCGGGAAGGGGCGGGTGGCTACACCTTC

J gene: TRBJ2-3
V gene: TRBV2
D gene: TRBD2
clone size: .
CDR3 protein: CASSVGAGGRVGDTQYF
CDR3 DNA: TGTGCCAGCAGTGTAGGAGCGGGGGGCCGCGTAGGGGATACGCAGTATTTT

J gene: TRBJ1-2
V gene: TRBV6-5
D gene: TRBD1
clone size: .
CDR3 protein: CASDQNRGRGYGYTF
CDR3 DNA: TGTGCCAGCGACCAGAACAGGGGGCGCGGCTATGGCTACACCTTC

J gene: TRBJ2-7
V gene: TRBV11-3
D gene: TRBD2
clone size: once
CDR3 protein: CASSYGLAGGVPSYEQYF
CDR3 DNA: TGTGCCAGCAGCTACGGACTAGCGGGAGGTGTTCCCTCCTACGAGCAGTACTTC

J gene: TRBJ2-5
V gene: TRBV29-1
D gene: .
clone size: .
CDR3 protein: CSVATQRAETQYF
CDR3 DNA: TGCAGCGTTGCTACCCAACGAGCAGAGACCCAGTACTTC

J gene: TRBJ1-2
V gene: TRBV18
D gene: TRBD1
clone size: once
CDR3 protein: CASSLDRIYGYTF
CDR3 DNA: TGTGCCAGCTCACTGGACAGGATCTATGGCTACACCTTC

J gene: TRBJ1-4
V gene: TRBV28
D gene: TRBD1
clone size: .
CDR3 protein: CASSPGRDSKLFF
CDR3 DNA: TGTGCCAGCAGTCCGGGCCGGGACAGCAAACTGTTTTTT

J gene: TRBJ2-7
V gene: TRBV28
D gene: .
clone size: .
CDR3 protein: CASSFSPGLGSGAYEQYF
CDR3 DNA: TGTGCCAGCAGTTTCTCTCCCGGTTTGGGTAGCGGAGCCTACGAGCAGTACTTC

J gene: TRBJ1-4
V gene: TRBV2
D gene: TRBD1
clone size: .
CDR3 protein: CASHTPQDRGNEKLFF
CDR3 DNA: TGTGCCAGCCATACCCCCCAGGACAGGGGCAATGAAAAACTGTTTTTT

J gene: TRBJ2-7
V gene: TRBV7-2
D gene: TRBD2
clone size: once
CDR3 protein: CASTRSGTNSYEQYF
CDR3 DNA: TGTGCCAGCACCCGGAGCGGGACTAACTCCTACGAGCAGTACTTC

J gene: TRBJ1-3
V gene: TRBV2
D gene: .
clone size: once
CDR3 protein: CASIPDSWGNTIYF
CDR3 DNA: TGTGCCAGCATCCCTGATAGTTGGGGAAACACCATATATTTT

J gene: TRBJ2-6
V gene: TRBV29-1
D gene: .
clone size: .
CDR3 protein: CSVPSTGANVLTF
CDR3 DNA: TGCAGCGTTCCCTCGACTGGGGCCAACGTCCTGACTTTC

J gene: TRBJ2-2
V gene: TRBV9
D gene: .
clone size: few
CDR3 protein: CASSVAGTPYGELFF
CDR3 DNA: TGTGCCAGCAGCGTAGCTGGGACACCCTACGGGGAGCTGTTTTTT

J gene: TRBJ1-5
V gene: TRBV5-5
D gene: TRBD1
clone size: .
CDR3 protein: CASTPSPLDRGSNNQPQHF
CDR3 DNA: TGTGCCAGCACGCCGTCCCCCTTGGACAGGGGGAGCAACAATCAGCCCCAGCATTTT

J gene: TRBJ1-5
V gene: TRBV28
D gene: TRBD1
clone size: .
CDR3 protein: CASSFGQGTHSNQPQHF
CDR3 DNA: TGTGCCAGCAGTTTCGGACAGGGAACCCATAGCAATCAGCCCCAGCATTTT

J gene: TRBJ2-5
V gene: TRBV4-2
D gene: TRBD2
clone size: .
CDR3 protein: CASSAAGGIGETQYF
CDR3 DNA: TGTGCCAGCTCGGCAGCGGGGGGGATAGGGGAGACCCAGTACTTC

J gene: TRBJ1-2
V gene: TRBV5-1
D gene: .
clone size: .
CDR3 protein: CASSLAGGFDGYTF
CDR3 DNA: TGCGCCAGCAGCTTGGCAGGAGGGTTTGATGGCTACACCTTC

J gene: TRBJ1-2
V gene: TRBV4-1
D gene: .
clone size: .
CDR3 protein: CASSQNRGYTF
CDR3 DNA: TGCGCCAGCAGCCAGAATCGGGGCTACACCTTC

J gene: TRBJ2-5
V gene: TRBV2
D gene: .
clone size: .
CDR3 protein: CASSGSSGGGETQYF
CDR3 DNA: TGTGCCAGCAGTGGTTCGAGCGGAGGGGGGGAGACCCAGTACTTC

J gene: TRBJ1-2
V gene: TRBV28
D gene: .
clone size: .
CDR3 protein: CASRPITGAYGYTF
CDR3 DNA: TGTGCCAGCAGACCCATTACAGGAGCCTATGGCTACACCTTC

J gene: TRBJ1-2
V gene: TRBV27
D gene: .
clone size: .
CDR3 protein: CASSSSGWSYGYTF
CDR3 DNA: TGTGCCAGCAGTTCGTCCGGCTGGAGCTATGGCTACACCTTC

J gene: TRBJ2-7
V gene: TRBV14
D gene: TRBD2
clone size: .
CDR3 protein: CASSPTGEGRNEQYF
CDR3 DNA: TGTGCCAGCAGCCCCACCGGGGAGGGCCGGAACGAGCAGTACTTC

J gene: TRBJ2-6
V gene: TRBV7-3
D gene: .
clone size: .
CDR3 protein: CASSLTLRAGANVLTF
CDR3 DNA: TGTGCCAGCAGCTTAACGTTGAGGGCTGGGGCCAACGTCCTGACTTTC

J gene: TRBJ2-5
V gene: TRBV7-6
D gene: TRBD2
clone size: .
CDR3 protein: CASSFSGGETQYF
CDR3 DNA: TGTGCCAGCAGCTTCAGCGGGGGGGAGACCCAGTACTTC

J gene: TRBJ2-5
V gene: TRBV20-1
D gene: .
clone size: once
CDR3 protein: CSARYGETQYF
CDR3 DNA: TGCAGCGCAAGATACGGGGAGACCCAGTACTTC